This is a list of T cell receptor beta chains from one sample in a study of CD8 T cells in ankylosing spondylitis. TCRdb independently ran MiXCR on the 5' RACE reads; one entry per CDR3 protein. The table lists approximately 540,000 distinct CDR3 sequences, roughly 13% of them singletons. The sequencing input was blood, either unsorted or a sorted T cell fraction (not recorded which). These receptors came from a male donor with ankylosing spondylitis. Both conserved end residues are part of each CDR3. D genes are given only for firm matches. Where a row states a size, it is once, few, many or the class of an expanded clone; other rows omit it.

cdr3_nt: TGTGCCAGCAGCTTAGGAGGGGGAGAAGGAAACACCATATATTTT
cdr3_aa: CASSLGGGEGNTIYF
clone_size: few
d_call: -
j_call: TRBJ1-3
v_call: TRBV11-2

cdr3_nt: TGCAGCGGACAATACATGAACACTGAAGCTTTCTTT
cdr3_aa: CSGQYMNTEAFF
clone_size: -
d_call: -
j_call: TRBJ1-1
v_call: TRBV20-1

cdr3_nt: TGTGCCACCAGTGGGGGGGACAGGGGAAGCAATCAGCCCCAGCATTTT
cdr3_aa: CATSGGDRGSNQPQHF
clone_size: -
d_call: TRBD1
j_call: TRBJ1-5
v_call: TRBV24-1

cdr3_nt: TGCGCCAGCAGCTTGAACGGGGGGCAGGTCACCGGGGAGCTGTTTTTT
cdr3_aa: CASSLNGGQVTGELFF
clone_size: -
d_call: -
j_call: TRBJ2-2
v_call: TRBV5-1

cdr3_nt: TGCAGCGTTGACCTTACGGGGGGAACCTATGGCTACACCTTC
cdr3_aa: CSVDLTGGTYGYTF
clone_size: -
d_call: -
j_call: TRBJ1-2
v_call: TRBV29-1

cdr3_nt: TGTGCCACCAGCAGAGAGGGTAACTATGGCTACACCTTC
cdr3_aa: CATSREGNYGYTF
clone_size: -
d_call: -
j_call: TRBJ1-2
v_call: TRBV15

cdr3_nt: TGCGCCAGCAGCTGGGGACAGGGCTCCGACACCGGGGAGCTGTTTTTT
cdr3_aa: CASSWGQGSDTGELFF
clone_size: -
d_call: TRBD1
j_call: TRBJ2-2
v_call: TRBV5-1

cdr3_nt: TGTGCCAGCAGCCCGTGGGCCGACAATGAGCAGTTCTTC
cdr3_aa: CASSPWADNEQFF
clone_size: many
d_call: -
j_call: TRBJ2-1
v_call: TRBV5-6

cdr3_nt: TGCGCCAGCAGCTTGGGGGGAGATATTGGAAACACCATATATTTT
cdr3_aa: CASSLGGDIGNTIYF
clone_size: few
d_call: -
j_call: TRBJ1-3
v_call: TRBV5-1

cdr3_nt: TGTGCCAGCAGCCTTGCGGGCGGGAGAACCCTGGAGACCCAGTACTTC
cdr3_aa: CASSLAGGRTLETQYF
clone_size: few
d_call: TRBD2
j_call: TRBJ2-5
v_call: TRBV9

cdr3_nt: TGCGCCAGCAGCCATCCTAAAGCCGGGAGCTCCTACAATGAGCAGTTCTTC
cdr3_aa: CASSHPKAGSSYNEQFF
clone_size: -
d_call: -
j_call: TRBJ2-1
v_call: TRBV4-1

cdr3_nt: TGCAGTGCTAGAGAAGGGACTAGCGATGGTGAGCAGTTCTTC
cdr3_aa: CSAREGTSDGEQFF
clone_size: few
d_call: TRBD2
j_call: TRBJ2-1
v_call: TRBV20-1

cdr3_nt: TGCGCCAGCAGACCGGGGGCGGAGGTTGAAAAACTGTTTTTT
cdr3_aa: CASRPGAEVEKLFF
clone_size: many
d_call: -
j_call: TRBJ1-4
v_call: TRBV10-2

cdr3_nt: TGTGCCAGCAAGGGGGGTGGACGTGAAGCTTTCTTT
cdr3_aa: CASKGGGREAFF
clone_size: many
d_call: -
j_call: TRBJ1-1
v_call: TRBV12-3/TRBV12-4

cdr3_nt: TGTGCCAGCGCACGTGCGTACGGGAGGACTGAAGCTTTCTTT
cdr3_aa: CASARAYGRTEAFF
clone_size: -
d_call: -
j_call: TRBJ1-1
v_call: TRBV7-9

cdr3_nt: TGCAGTGCTAGAGTAGGATCCGGGACAGGATATGAAAAACTGTTTTTT
cdr3_aa: CSARVGSGTGYEKLFF
clone_size: few
d_call: TRBD1
j_call: TRBJ1-4
v_call: TRBV20-1

cdr3_nt: TGTGCCACCAGCACCCAGGCGAACACTGAAGCTTTCTTT
cdr3_aa: CATSTQANTEAFF
clone_size: few
d_call: -
j_call: TRBJ1-1
v_call: TRBV15

cdr3_nt: TGCAGTGCTAGTTATGGCCTCCCGGATTCACCCCTCCACTTT
cdr3_aa: CSASYGLPDSPLHF
clone_size: few
d_call: -
j_call: TRBJ1-6
v_call: TRBV20-1

cdr3_nt: TGCAGCGTTGAAAGTACCGGGACAGGGGCCCCATATGGCTACACCTTC
cdr3_aa: CSVESTGTGAPYGYTF
clone_size: -
d_call: TRBD1
j_call: TRBJ1-2
v_call: TRBV29-1

cdr3_nt: TGTGCCAGCAGTCCCCAAGCGGGAGTGGGGGAGCAGTTCTTC
cdr3_aa: CASSPQAGVGEQFF
clone_size: -
d_call: TRBD2
j_call: TRBJ2-1
v_call: TRBV12-3/TRBV12-4

cdr3_nt: TGTGCCAGCAGCTTAGCTCGGACCACGGGCAGTGAAGCTTTCTTT
cdr3_aa: CASSLARTTGSEAFF
clone_size: -
d_call: -
j_call: TRBJ1-1
v_call: TRBV11-3

cdr3_nt: TGCAGTGCGCCCGGGGAGTCTGGCACAGATACGCAGTATTTT
cdr3_aa: CSAPGESGTDTQYF
clone_size: few
d_call: -
j_call: TRBJ2-3
v_call: TRBV20-1

cdr3_nt: TGTGCCAGCAGCCCAGCGGGAGCCACGGGCACCGGGGAGCTGTTTTTT
cdr3_aa: CASSPAGATGTGELFF
clone_size: few
d_call: TRBD2
j_call: TRBJ2-2
v_call: TRBV2

cdr3_nt: TGTGCCAGCAGCTATAGCGGGAGGACTGCCAAAAACATTCAGTACTTC
cdr3_aa: CASSYSGRTAKNIQYF
clone_size: few
d_call: TRBD2
j_call: TRBJ2-4
v_call: TRBV3-1

cdr3_nt: TGCGCCAGCATAAATTTAGAAGGGGCCAAGAAAGACAATGAGCAGTTCTTC
cdr3_aa: CASINLEGAKKDNEQFF
clone_size: many
d_call: -
j_call: TRBJ2-1
v_call: TRBV5-1

cdr3_nt: TGTGCCAGCAGCTTAGACAGGGCCCTCTACGAGCAGTACTTC
cdr3_aa: CASSLDRALYEQYF
clone_size: few
d_call: -
j_call: TRBJ2-7
v_call: TRBV11-2

cdr3_nt: TGCAGTGCTCCCTTAGAGCAGGGGACTCAGCCCCAGCATTTT
cdr3_aa: CSAPLEQGTQPQHF
clone_size: -
d_call: -
j_call: TRBJ1-5
v_call: TRBV20-1

cdr3_nt: TGCGCCAGCAGCTTGGATGCCGGGGTCACCGGGGAGCTGTTTTTT
cdr3_aa: CASSLDAGVTGELFF
clone_size: -
d_call: -
j_call: TRBJ2-2
v_call: TRBV5-1

cdr3_nt: TGTGCCAGCAGTCACGGATTTTCGAATTCACCCCTCCACTTT
cdr3_aa: CASSHGFSNSPLHF
clone_size: -
d_call: -
j_call: TRBJ1-6
v_call: TRBV11-3

cdr3_nt: TGTGCCAGCAGCCAAAGTGGCGTATACAATGAGCAGTTCTTC
cdr3_aa: CASSQSGVYNEQFF
clone_size: few
d_call: -
j_call: TRBJ2-1
v_call: TRBV4-2

cdr3_nt: TGTGCCAGCAGCAATCACGTCTCTAGCGGGAGGCGCGGTCACACCGGGGAGCTGTTTTTT
cdr3_aa: CASSNHVSSGRRGHTGELFF
clone_size: few
d_call: -
j_call: TRBJ2-2
v_call: TRBV21-1

cdr3_nt: TGTGCCAGCAGCTTAGGCGCTTGGGAGAGGAACATTCAGTACTTC
cdr3_aa: CASSLGAWERNIQYF
clone_size: -
d_call: -
j_call: TRBJ2-4
v_call: TRBV13

cdr3_nt: TGCGCCAGCAGCTTGGATCGGGTAGACTACAATGAGCAGTTCTTC
cdr3_aa: CASSLDRVDYNEQFF
clone_size: few
d_call: -
j_call: TRBJ2-1
v_call: TRBV5-1

cdr3_nt: TGTGCCAGCAGGGGGGGGCGGAATGAAAAACTGTTTTTT
cdr3_aa: CASRGGRNEKLFF
clone_size: -
d_call: -
j_call: TRBJ1-4
v_call: TRBV12-3/TRBV12-4

cdr3_nt: TGTGCCAGCAGTCCGTTGAGCTCTGGAAACACCATATATTTT
cdr3_aa: CASSPLSSGNTIYF
clone_size: many
d_call: -
j_call: TRBJ1-3
v_call: TRBV12-3/TRBV12-4

cdr3_nt: TGTGCCACCAGGGCCTCTGGGGCCAACGTCCTGACTTTC
cdr3_aa: CATRASGANVLTF
clone_size: few
d_call: -
j_call: TRBJ2-6
v_call: TRBV24-1

cdr3_nt: TGTGCCTGGATTAACGGACAGACTGTCACCGGGGAGCTGTTTTTT
cdr3_aa: CAWINGQTVTGELFF
clone_size: -
d_call: -
j_call: TRBJ2-2
v_call: TRBV30

cdr3_nt: TGCAGTGCTAGAGATCTCCTGACAGGAGACCAAGAGACCCAGTACTTC
cdr3_aa: CSARDLLTGDQETQYF
clone_size: few
d_call: -
j_call: TRBJ2-5
v_call: TRBV20-1

cdr3_nt: TGCGCCAGCAGTGTGACAGTCACAGATACGCAGTATTTT
cdr3_aa: CASSVTVTDTQYF
clone_size: few
d_call: -
j_call: TRBJ2-3
v_call: TRBV10-1

cdr3_nt: TGTGCCAGCAGCCAATCCGACAGGGTCCGTCAGCCCCAGCATTTT
cdr3_aa: CASSQSDRVRQPQHF
clone_size: few
d_call: TRBD1
j_call: TRBJ1-5
v_call: TRBV3-1

cdr3_nt: TGTGCCAGCAGATCCGACAGGGCCTATGGCTACACCTTC
cdr3_aa: CASRSDRAYGYTF
clone_size: -
d_call: TRBD1
j_call: TRBJ1-2
v_call: TRBV12-3/TRBV12-4

cdr3_nt: TGTGCCAGCAGCCCACCCCCCCGGGGGGCTTGGAACACTGAAGCTTTCTTT
cdr3_aa: CASSPPPRGAWNTEAFF
clone_size: -
d_call: -
j_call: TRBJ1-1
v_call: TRBV5-5

cdr3_nt: TGTGCCAGCAGCGGGCTGAGCGGGAGAAATGAGCAGTTCTTC
cdr3_aa: CASSGLSGRNEQFF
clone_size: -
d_call: TRBD2
j_call: TRBJ2-1
v_call: TRBV7-2

cdr3_nt: TGTGCCAGCAGCTTAGGACAGAATCCGCACAATGAGCAGTTCTTC
cdr3_aa: CASSLGQNPHNEQFF
clone_size: -
d_call: -
j_call: TRBJ2-1
v_call: TRBV7-2

cdr3_nt: TGTGCCATCCGGGACACCAATTCACCCCTCCACTTT
cdr3_aa: CAIRDTNSPLHF
clone_size: few
d_call: -
j_call: TRBJ1-6
v_call: TRBV10-3

cdr3_nt: TGTGCCAGCAGCTTCCCCATGACAGGGTCTGGGGCCAACGTCCTGACTTTC
cdr3_aa: CASSFPMTGSGANVLTF
clone_size: -
d_call: TRBD1
j_call: TRBJ2-6
v_call: TRBV7-9

cdr3_nt: TGTGCCAGCAGTGAGAAGGTTCAGCCCCAGCATTTT
cdr3_aa: CASSEKVQPQHF
clone_size: few
d_call: -
j_call: TRBJ1-5
v_call: TRBV2

cdr3_nt: TGTGCCAGCAGTTTGGTCCCGGCGGGAGGAAGCGAGCAGTACTTC
cdr3_aa: CASSLVPAGGSEQYF
clone_size: few
d_call: TRBD2
j_call: TRBJ2-7
v_call: TRBV27

cdr3_nt: TGCAGTGCTCCTGATGAACTAGCGGGAGGTGACTACAATGAGCAGTTCTTC
cdr3_aa: CSAPDELAGGDYNEQFF
clone_size: few
d_call: TRBD2
j_call: TRBJ2-1
v_call: TRBV20-1

cdr3_nt: TGTGCCAGCAGGACTAGCGGACCTTACGGGGAGCTGTTTTTT
cdr3_aa: CASRTSGPYGELFF
clone_size: -
d_call: TRBD2
j_call: TRBJ2-2
v_call: TRBV7-9

cdr3_nt: TGTGCCAGCAAGTCGAATATGGATAATGAAAAACTGTTTTTT
cdr3_aa: CASKSNMDNEKLFF
clone_size: -
d_call: -
j_call: TRBJ1-4
v_call: TRBV2

cdr3_nt: TGTGCCAGCAGCTTTAGCGGGAGTTTCAATGAGCAGTTCTTC
cdr3_aa: CASSFSGSFNEQFF
clone_size: many
d_call: TRBD2
j_call: TRBJ2-1
v_call: TRBV7-2

cdr3_nt: TGCAGTGCTAGGGGCAGGGAATATTACGAGCAGTACTTC
cdr3_aa: CSARGREYYEQYF
clone_size: -
d_call: -
j_call: TRBJ2-7
v_call: TRBV20-1

cdr3_nt: TGCAGTGCTAGCTCCTCTGCGGAGCAAGAGACCCAGTACTTC
cdr3_aa: CSASSSAEQETQYF
clone_size: -
d_call: -
j_call: TRBJ2-5
v_call: TRBV20-1

cdr3_nt: TGCGCCAGCGAAGATAGCGGGAGAACAGATACGCAGTATTTT
cdr3_aa: CASEDSGRTDTQYF
clone_size: few
d_call: TRBD2
j_call: TRBJ2-3
v_call: TRBV10-2

cdr3_nt: TGTGCCAGCAGCTTAGATGGGTGGGACACAGATACGCAGTATTTT
cdr3_aa: CASSLDGWDTDTQYF
clone_size: few
d_call: -
j_call: TRBJ2-3
v_call: TRBV11-2

cdr3_nt: TGCGCCAGCAGCTTACAGGGTGGGAGGAACACCGGGGAGCTGTTTTTT
cdr3_aa: CASSLQGGRNTGELFF
clone_size: -
d_call: -
j_call: TRBJ2-2
v_call: TRBV5-1

cdr3_nt: TGTGCCAGCAGTCAATACCTAGCGGGATGGGGCAATGAGCAGTTCTTC
cdr3_aa: CASSQYLAGWGNEQFF
clone_size: few
d_call: TRBD2
j_call: TRBJ2-1
v_call: TRBV7-8

cdr3_nt: TGCAGCGTTGACGGGACAGGGGCACAAGAGACCCAGTACTTC
cdr3_aa: CSVDGTGAQETQYF
clone_size: -
d_call: TRBD1
j_call: TRBJ2-5
v_call: TRBV29-1